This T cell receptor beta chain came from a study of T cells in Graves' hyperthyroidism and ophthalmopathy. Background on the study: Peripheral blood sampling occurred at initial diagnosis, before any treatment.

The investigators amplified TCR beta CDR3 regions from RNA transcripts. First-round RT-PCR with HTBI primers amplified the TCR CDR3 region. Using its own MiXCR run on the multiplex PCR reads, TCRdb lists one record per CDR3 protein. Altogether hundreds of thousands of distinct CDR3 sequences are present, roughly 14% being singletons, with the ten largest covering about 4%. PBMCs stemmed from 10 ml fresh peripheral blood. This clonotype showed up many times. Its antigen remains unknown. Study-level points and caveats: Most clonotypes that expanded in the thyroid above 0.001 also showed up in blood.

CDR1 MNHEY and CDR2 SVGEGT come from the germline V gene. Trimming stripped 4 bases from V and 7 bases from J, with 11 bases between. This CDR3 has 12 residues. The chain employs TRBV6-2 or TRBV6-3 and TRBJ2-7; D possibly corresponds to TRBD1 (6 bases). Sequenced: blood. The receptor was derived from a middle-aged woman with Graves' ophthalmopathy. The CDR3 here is CASSSTGFEQYF. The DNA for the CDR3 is TGTGCCAGCAGTTCTACAGGGTTTGAGCAGTACTTC.